The 9 T cell receptor beta chains reported below all come from one sample, sequenced in a study of blood T cell repertoires in COVID-19. The protocol was immunoSEQ multiplex PCR, while the TCRdb copy is restricted to in-frame clones and leaves out a portion. The table has around 260,000 clones, about 85% seen once. Material for sequencing was peripheral blood. These receptor sequences come from a man between 60 and 75 years old who had recovered from COVID-19.

The chain is built from TRBV6-5 and TRBJ1-5, with D possibly TRBD1 on 6 matching bases. Between the trimmed V and J ends, which lost 7 bases and 6 bases, there was a span of 16 bases. This CDR3 has 14 residues. Germline values: CDR1 MNHEY, CDR2 SVGAGI. Here the CDR3 reads CASTTGRGFQPQHF. CDR3 nucleotides: TGTGCCAGCACCACAGGGAGGGGATTTCAGCCCCAGCATTTT.

This sequence joins TRBV19 and TRBJ1-3; no clear D gene. The CDR3 length is 14 residues. CDR1 and CDR2 from the germline V gene are LNHDA and SQIVND (reference sequence). V lost 7 bases and J 2 bases, leaving 12 bases between the germline ends. The CDR3 region is CASIGDSPGNTIYF. As DNA, the CDR3 is TGTGCCAGTATCGGGGATAGTCCTGGAAACACCATATATTTT. The variable domain in full, completed from reference TRBV19 and TRBJ1-3, reads DGGITQSPKYLFRKEGQNVTLSCEQNLNHDAMYWYRQDPGQGLRLIYYSQIVNDFQKGDIAEGYSVSREKKESFPLTVTSAQKNPTAFYLCASIGDSPGNTIYFGEGSWLTVV.

The gene calls are TRBV2 and TRBJ1-5, with a possible D match to TRBD1 (5 bases). Trimming removed 2 bases from V and 4 bases from J, with 18 bases in between. The CDR3 length is 17 residues. From germline, CDR1 is SNHLY and CDR2 FYNNEI. The CDR3 protein is CASSERVRVNPNQPQHF. The CDR3 nucleotides read TGTGCCAGCAGTGAACGTGTCAGGGTTAATCCGAATCAGCCCCAGCATTTT.

The rearrangement uses TRBV3-1 (or the pseudogene TRBV3-2) and TRBJ1-6, with 10 bases fitting TRBD1. This CDR3 spans 15 amino acids. The V gene's germline CDR1 is LGHDT and CDR2 YNNKEL (reference sequence). Losses at the gene ends were 5 bases for V and 7 bases for J; bases not matched to a gene: 5. CDR3 region: CASSLGTGVNSPLHF. The CDR3 bases are TGTGCCAGCAGCTTAGGGACAGGGGTGAATTCACCCCTCCACTTT.

In DNA, the CDR3 is TGTGCCAGCCTAGAGACAGACACAGATACGCAGTATTTT. Translated, it gives CASLETDTDTQYF. The genes are TRBV27 and TRBJ2-3; TRBD1 might be the D (5 bases). CDR3 length: 13 amino acids. The germline CDR1 and CDR2 sequences are MNHEY and SMNVEV (reference sequence). V shed 8 bases and J shed 2 bases, with 11 bases lying between them.

This sequence joins TRBV18 and TRBJ1-2, with unresolved D. Germline loops: CDR1 KGHSH, CDR2 LQKENI. The CDR3 length is 14 residues. The ends were cut back, 6 bases at V and 2 bases at J, with 13 bases in the middle. The CDR3 sequence is CASSPAARNYGYTF. The CDR3 DNA sequence: TGTGCCAGCTCCCCGGCGGCCCGCAACTATGGCTACACCTTC. Variable domain in full (rest from reference TRBV18 and TRBJ1-2): NAGVMQNPRHLVRRRGQEARLRCSPMKGHSHVYWYRQLPEEGLKFMVYLQKENIIDESGMPKERFSAEFPKEGPSILRIQQVVRGDSAAYFCASSPAARNYGYTFGSGTRLTVV.

As DNA, the CDR3 is TGCGCCAGCAGCTTGGAACAGGGAAGCCTCGACAATGAGCAGTTCTTC. Translation: CASSLEQGSLDNEQFF. The rearrangement joins TRBV5-1 to TRBJ2-1, with a weak D call TRBD1 (6 bases). The CDR3 consists of 16 residues. Between the trimmed V and J ends, which lost 0 bases and 5 bases, there was a span of 15 bases. In germline, CDR1 is SGHRS, CDR2 YFSETQ.

This clone was found once. CDR3 sequence: CASSESIGAFYEQYF. DNA of the CDR3: TGTGCCAGCAGTGAAAGCATAGGAGCTTTCTACGAGCAGTACTTC. The rearrangement links TRBV6-1 to TRBJ2-7, with D unresolved. This CDR3 contains 15 residues. V lost 2 bases to trimming and J lost 3 bases, with 14 bases between them. The germline V gene has CDR1 MNHNS and CDR2 SASEGT.

The CDR3 nucleotides read TGTGCCAGCACCTCGGGGCGGGGAGGGGCTGAAGCTTTCTTT. Translated, it gives CASTSGRGGAEAFF. The J gene is TRBJ1-1, the V gene TRBV7-9; the D gene is possibly TRBD1 (5 bases). The germline V gene encodes CDR1 SEHNR and CDR2 FQNEAQ (reference sequence). The V end lost 7 bases, the J end lost 6 bases, and 18 bases lay between the germline ends. The CDR3 is made up of 14 amino acids.